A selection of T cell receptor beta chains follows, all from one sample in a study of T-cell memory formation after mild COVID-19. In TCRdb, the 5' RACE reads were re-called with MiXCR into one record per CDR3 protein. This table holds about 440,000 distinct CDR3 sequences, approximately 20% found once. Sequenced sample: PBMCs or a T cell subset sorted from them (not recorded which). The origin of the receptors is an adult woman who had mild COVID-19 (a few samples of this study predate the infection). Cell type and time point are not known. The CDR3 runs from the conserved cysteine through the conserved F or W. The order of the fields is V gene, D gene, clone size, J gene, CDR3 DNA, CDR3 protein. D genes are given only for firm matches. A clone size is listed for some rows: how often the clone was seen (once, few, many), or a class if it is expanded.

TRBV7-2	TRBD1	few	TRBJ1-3	TGTGCCAGCAGCTTAGCGGGGGACAGGAGCGGAAACACCATATATTTT	CASSLAGDRSGNTIYF
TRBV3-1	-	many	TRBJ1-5	TGTGCCAGCAGCCAAGGGGTCCAGCCCCAGCATTTT	CASSQGVQPQHF
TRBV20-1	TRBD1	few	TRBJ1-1	TGCAGTGCTACACCCTCGGACAGGGGGAACACTGAAGCTTTCTTT	CSATPSDRGNTEAFF
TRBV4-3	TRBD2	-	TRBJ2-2	TGCGCCAGCAGCCAAGACGGCCTAGCGGTGAACACCGGGGAGCTGTTTTTT	CASSQDGLAVNTGELFF
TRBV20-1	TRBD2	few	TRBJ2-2	TGCAGTGCTGGGACTAGCGGGAGGATCGGGGAGCTGTTTTTT	CSAGTSGRIGELFF
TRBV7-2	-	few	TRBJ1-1	TGTGCCAGCAGCTTAGGTGCAGGCATGAACACTGAAGCTTTCTTT	CASSLGAGMNTEAFF
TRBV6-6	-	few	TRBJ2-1	TGTGCCAGCAGTTTTCGGCCTCCCCCCTCCTACAATGAGCAGTTCTTC	CASSFRPPPSYNEQFF
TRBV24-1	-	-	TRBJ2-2	TGTGCCACCACTTCCTGGGAGAGCACCGGGGAGCTGTTTTTT	CATTSWESTGELFF
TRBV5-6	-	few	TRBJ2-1	TGTGCCAGCAGATCCTCTTTGGCCAATGAGCAGTTCTTC	CASRSSLANEQFF
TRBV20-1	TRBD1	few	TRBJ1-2	TGCAGTGCTATTCGGGACAGGCGGCACTATGGCTACACCTTC	CSAIRDRRHYGYTF
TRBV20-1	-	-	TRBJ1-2	TGCAGTGCTGCCAAGGACATGAACTATGGCTACACCTTC	CSAAKDMNYGYTF
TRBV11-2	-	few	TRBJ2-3	TGTGCCACCTTCCCCTCGCAGGGGACAGATACGCAGTATTTT	CATFPSQGTDTQYF
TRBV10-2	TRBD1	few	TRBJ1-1	TGCGCCAGCAGTGAGCCCCATAGACAGGGAACAAACACTGAAGCTTTCTTT	CASSEPHRQGTNTEAFF
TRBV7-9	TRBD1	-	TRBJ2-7	TGTGCCAGCAGCCTACAGGGGGCCCACGAGCAGTACTTC	CASSLQGAHEQYF
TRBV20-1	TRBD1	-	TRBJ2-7	TGCAGTGCTGCGCAGGGGGCCCACTCCTACGAGCAGTACTTC	CSAAQGAHSYEQYF
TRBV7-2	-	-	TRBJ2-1	TGTGCCAGCAGCTTTGGCAGGGGTAGAGAGCAGTTCTTC	CASSFGRGREQFF
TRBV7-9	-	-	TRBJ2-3	TGTGCCAGCAGCTTATCCCGGGACTCCCCTTTTGCAGATACGCAGTATTTT	CASSLSRDSPFADTQYF
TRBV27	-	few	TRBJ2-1	TGTGCCAGCAGTGTTGTGGGGGGGCGGTATGGGTACAATGAGCAGTTCTTC	CASSVVGGRYGYNEQFF
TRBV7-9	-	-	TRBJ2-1	TGTGCCAGCAGCCGCAGGACCCGACAGATCTCCTACAATGAGCAGTTCTTC	CASSRRTRQISYNEQFF
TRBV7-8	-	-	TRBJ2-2	TGTGCCAGCAGCTCGCGATTAGGGGAGCTGTTTTTT	CASSSRLGELFF
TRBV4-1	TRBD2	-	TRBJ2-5	TGCGCCAGCAGCCCCGCGGTAGCGGGGGCCAGGGAGACCCAGTACTTC	CASSPAVAGARETQYF
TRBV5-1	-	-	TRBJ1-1	TGCGCCAGCAGCTTGGTCGGCGGGGTTACTGAAGCTTTCTTT	CASSLVGGVTEAFF
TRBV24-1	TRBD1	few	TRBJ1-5	TGTGCCACCAGTGATTTTGGGGACAGGCGTAAACCCCAGCATTTT	CATSDFGDRRKPQHF
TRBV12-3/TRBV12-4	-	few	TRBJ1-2	TGTGCCAGCAGTTTAGTTCCCGGTTTCGGGGGCTACACCTTC	CASSLVPGFGGYTF
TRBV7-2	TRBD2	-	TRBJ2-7	TGTGCCAGCAGCTTCGGACTAGCTACTTACGAGCAGTACTTC	CASSFGLATYEQYF
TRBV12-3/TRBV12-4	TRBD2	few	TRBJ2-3	TGTGCCAGCAGTTTAGGGGGGGGTGACGGTACGCAGTATTTT	CASSLGGGDGTQYF
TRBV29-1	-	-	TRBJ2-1	TGCAGCGTTTGGGCGGGGCTAGCCCAAAATGAGCAGTTCTTC	CSVWAGLAQNEQFF
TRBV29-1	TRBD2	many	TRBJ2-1	TGCAGCGTTGATAGCGGGAGAGGGGCCTACAATGAGCAGTTCTTC	CSVDSGRGAYNEQFF
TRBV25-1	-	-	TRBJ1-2	TGTGCCAGCAGTGGGGGGGACTCGAGGGGCTACACCTTC	CASSGGDSRGYTF
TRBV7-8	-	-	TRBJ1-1	TGTGCCAGCAGCTTAGTGCGCCTATTAGTAACTGAAGCTTTCTTT	CASSLVRLLVTEAFF